The 4 T cell receptor beta chains below all came from one sample that was sequenced in a study of cytomegalovirus exposure and HLA in healthy donors. Researchers ran the PCR with 60 Vbeta and 13 Jbeta primers. The assay was immunoSEQ multiplex PCR, and TCRdb's table has in-frame clones only and misses some. The profile shows 130,000 or so clones, 75% to 85% of them singletons. Source material: PBMCs. The origin of the receptors is a male donor in good health and CMV-seronegative.

The CDR3 DNA reads as TGTGCCAGCAGCCCTACCACCGGGACAGTGCGGCTAAAAGACTACGAGCAGTACTTC. Protein sequence: CASSPTTGTVRLKDYEQYF. This chain joins TRBV11-2 and TRBJ2-7; 7 bases agree with TRBD1. The CDR3 totals 19 residues. The J segment lost 3 bases and the V segment lost 5 bases, leaving 22 bases of the junction unmatched. Germline V CDR1 and CDR2: SGHAT, FQNNGV.

The CDR3 region has the DNA TGTGCCAGCAGCAACTCTCGGGATACGCAGTATTTT. Its protein product is CASSNSRDTQYF. This sequence joins TRBV9 and TRBJ2-3; D gene ambiguous. The CDR3 loop spans 12 amino acids. The germline V gene has CDR1 SGDLS and CDR2 YYNGEE. The V gene lost 4 bases and the J gene lost 6 bases, with 9 bases spanning the gap.

In DNA form, the CDR3 reads TGTGCCAGCAGTTTGGGGCAGGCCTATGGCTACACCTTC. Translating it yields CASSLGQAYGYTF. V is TRBV28 and J is TRBJ1-2; the D gene is possibly TRBD1 (5 bases). V dropped 3 bases and J dropped 4 bases, with 9 bases sitting between them. This CDR3 spans 13 amino acids. CDR1 is MDHEN and CDR2 is SYDVKM in the germline V gene.

The chain links TRBV5-1 to TRBJ1-2, with 9 bases aligning to TRBD1. This CDR3 is 15 amino acids long. Trimming at V came to 1 base and at J to 7 bases, leaving 8 bases not matched to a gene. Per germline, CDR1 SGHRS and CDR2 YFSETQ. CDR3 amino acids: CASSLNRDRARGYTF. CDR3 nucleotide sequence: TGCGCCAGCAGCTTGAATCGGGACAGGGCGCGTGGCTACACCTTC.